Shown below are 10 T cell receptor beta chains from a single sample sequenced in a study of regulatory T cells in long-lasting Graves disease (dated by TCRdb to 2020 to 2023). Library generation was performed with multiplex PCR. Sequencing used an Illumina HiSeq 4000. TCR beta libraries were built with iRepertoire HTBI primers and Arm-PCR amplification of CDR3 regions. TCRdb itself trimmed the public reads at Q25 with fastp, ran MiXCR and retained productive beta chains. Rows with a matching CDR3 protein are joined into one entry that keeps the most common DNA and genes. The sample table contains roughly 500,000 distinct CDR3 sequences; only one count was recorded for about 12% of them. The top ten clones comprise around 9.3% of the sample. The time point label on this specimen signifies: newly diagnosed GD, antithyroid drugs for less than 3 months. For both TCR sequencing and RNA sequencing, RNA was extracted from PBMCs using TRIzol.

Separately, the same data were catalogued under a study of T cells in Graves' hyperthyroidism and ophthalmopathy.

The sample was peripheral blood mononuclear cells (PBMCs), taken at new diagnosis, from a patient treated with antithyroid drugs. These receptor sequences come from a woman in her twenties or thirties with Graves disease. Donor details come from another sample of the same person, matched by shared clones.

Ten or more counts support this clonotype. V gene TRBV2 combines with J gene TRBJ2-1; 14 nucleotides align to TRBD2. The CDR3 has 16 amino acids. Per the germline V gene, CDR1 is SNHLY and CDR2 is FYNNEI. V dropped 3 bases and J dropped 8; count of bases not matched to a gene: 6. The CDR3 here is CASSEGTSGSLDEQFF. CDR3 DNA: TGTGCCAGCAGTGAGGGGACTAGCGGGAGTTTAGATGAGCAGTTCTTC.

This clonotype was observed many times. A much larger clone differs by one base, so this may be a read error. The CDR3 spells CASSSWNSYNEQFF. CDR3 coding DNA: TGTGCCAGCAGTTCTTGGAACTCCTACAATGAGCAGTTCTTC. The rearrangement links TRBV6-2 or TRBV6-3 to TRBJ2-1; no reliable D call. This CDR3 is 14 amino acids long. Germline values: CDR1 MNHEY, CDR2 SVGEGT. V gave up 4 bases and J gave up 0 bases, with 7 bases separating them.

The table lists this clonotype with a count of one. This sequence is one base from a far larger clone and is likely a read error. The genes are TRBV28 and TRBJ2-7, with 7 bases aligning to TRBD2. V was clipped by 2 bases and J by 7 bases; unmatched bases: 11. The germline gives CDR1 MDHEN, CDR2 SYDVKM. The length of the CDR3 is 15 residues. This CDR3 is CASSLASSGYNEQYF. The CDR3 nucleotides read TGTGCCAGCAGTTTAGCGTCTAGCGGATACAATGAGCAGTACTTC.

This clonotype has a count of ten or more. The V gene is TRBV20-1, the J gene TRBJ1-6; D ambiguous. Germline V gene data show CDR1 as DFQATT and CDR2 as SNEGSKA (reference sequence). The CDR3 spans 14 residues. Deletions cut 6 bases from V and 6 bases from J, with 15 bases between. CDR3 in DNA: TGCAGTGCCCCTTACGCCCATACTAATTCACCCCTCCACTTT. Protein product: CSAPYAHTNSPLHF.

This clonotype was counted many times. The chain has TRBV11-3 and TRBJ2-6; 10 bases match TRBD1. Germline values: CDR1 SGHNT, CDR2 YENEEA. This CDR3 is 18 amino acids long. J was trimmed by 4 bases and V by 3 bases; bases with no gene match: 9. The CDR3 here is CASSFRQGAHSGANVLTF. The CDR3 bases are TGTGCCAGCAGCTTCCGACAGGGGGCACATTCCGGGGCCAACGTCCTGACTTTC.

This clonotype has a count of ten or more. CDR3 sequence: CASSSRPGLEGETQYF. The CDR3 bases are TGTGCCAGCAGTTCTCGCCCGGGACTCGAGGGAGAGACCCAGTACTTC. The chain carries TRBV27 and TRBJ2-5; the D gene is possibly TRBD2 (6 bases). Germline V gene data show CDR1 as MNHEY and CDR2 as SMNVEV (reference sequence). Trimming took off 4 bases at V and 4 bases at J, with 19 bases between the two ends. The CDR3 runs to 16 residues.

The V gene is TRBV12-3 or TRBV12-4, the J gene TRBJ2-5; D unclear. The CDR3 is 12 residues long. Trimming shortened V by 2 bases and J by 5 bases, and 6 bases separated the two germline ends. The CDR3 nucleotides are TGTGCCAGCAGTTTATTAAGTGAGACCCAGTACTTC. Translated: CASSLLSETQYF.

In its sample, this clonotype was seen many times. The rearrangement links TRBV19 to TRBJ2-1, with 12 bases fitting TRBD2. From germline, CDR1 is LNHDA and CDR2 SQIVND (reference sequence). The CDR3 runs 20 residues. J was trimmed by 0 bases and V by 11 bases; bases with no gene match: 20. The CDR3 here is CARHSLTGLAGSSSYNEQFF. The CDR3 region has the DNA TGTGCCCGACATTCATTGACGGGACTAGCGGGCTCGAGCTCCTACAATGAGCAGTTCTTC.

This clonotype was detected ten times or more. The chain recombines TRBV7-2 with TRBJ2-3; 8 nucleotides match TRBD2. The CDR3 loop spans 16 amino acids. V gave up 6 bases and J gave up 3 bases; unmatched junction bases: 11. CDR1 SGHTA and CDR2 FQGNSA come from the germline V gene. CDR3 amino acids: CASRRRGLDRTDTQYF. The CDR3 DNA reads as TGTGCCAGCAGAAGACGGGGACTAGATAGGACAGATACGCAGTATTTT.

Note on this clonotype: A much larger clone differs from this one at a single base, so this may be a read error. V gene TRBV28 combines with J gene TRBJ1-5; D ambiguous. Germline assignment: CDR1 MDHEN and CDR2 SYDVKM. The CDR3 is 12 residues long. The CDR3 is CASRLENQSQHF. In DNA, the CDR3 is TGTGCCAGCAGACTCGAGAATCAGTCCCAGCATTTT.